This is a list of T cell receptor beta chains from one sample in a study of PD-1 blockade in classical Hodgkin lymphoma. TCRdb's copy holds only in-frame clones and misses some; the assay was immunoSEQ multiplex PCR. The sample yields some 18,000 clones, roughly 90% seen once. The source material was CD8+ T cells from blood, sampled before the fourth cycle of nivolumab. Every receptor here comes from a human donor with classical Hodgkin lymphoma. Each CDR3 is given with its conserved first and last residue. Fields, in order: clone size, V gene, D gene, J gene, CDR3 DNA, CDR3 protein. D genes are given only for firm matches. Some rows have no size entry. The others give once, few or many, or a class for an expanded clone.

clone_size: once
v_call: TRBV7-9
d_call: TRBD2
j_call: TRBJ2-1
cdr3_nt: TGTGCCAGCAGCGGGACTAGCGGGAGTTCGGATGAGCAGTTCTTC
cdr3_aa: CASSGTSGSSDEQFF

clone_size: -
v_call: TRBV27
d_call: -
j_call: TRBJ2-1
cdr3_nt: TGTGCCAGCAGTACAACCAGGGAGCAGTTCTTC
cdr3_aa: CASSTTREQFF

clone_size: once
v_call: TRBV11-1
d_call: TRBD1
j_call: TRBJ2-7
cdr3_nt: TGTGCCAGCAACGGGGACAGGGGTCTACTGGAGCAGTACTTC
cdr3_aa: CASNGDRGLLEQYF

clone_size: -
v_call: TRBV21-1
d_call: -
j_call: TRBJ2-7
cdr3_nt: TGTGCCAGCAGCTCGAGGACAGTAACCTACGAGCAGTACTTC
cdr3_aa: CASSSRTVTYEQYF

clone_size: -
v_call: TRBV9
d_call: -
j_call: TRBJ2-5
cdr3_nt: TGTGCCAGCAGCGGCAACAGTTACCAAGAGACCCAGTACTTC
cdr3_aa: CASSGNSYQETQYF

clone_size: -
v_call: TRBV11-2
d_call: -
j_call: TRBJ2-7
cdr3_nt: TGTGCCAGCAGCTTATGGTCGAAGGGGTACGAGCAGTACTTC
cdr3_aa: CASSLWSKGYEQYF

clone_size: few
v_call: TRBV28
d_call: -
j_call: TRBJ1-5
cdr3_nt: TGTGCCAGCAGTTCGCTCGGGGGTAGCAATCAGCCCCAGCATTTT
cdr3_aa: CASSSLGGSNQPQHF

clone_size: -
v_call: TRBV5-4
d_call: TRBD2
j_call: TRBJ2-1
cdr3_nt: TGTGCCAGCAGCTTGTTAGCGGGAGGGCAAGATGAGCAGTTCTTC
cdr3_aa: CASSLLAGGQDEQFF

clone_size: -
v_call: TRBV4-1
d_call: -
j_call: TRBJ1-1
cdr3_nt: TGCGCCAGCAGCTTAACCCCCGGCAGGGCGGCTTTCTTT
cdr3_aa: CASSLTPGRAAFF

clone_size: -
v_call: TRBV5-1
d_call: TRBD1
j_call: TRBJ1-1
cdr3_nt: TGCGCCAGCAGCGGGTCTAACAGGGGCACTGAAGCTTTCTTT
cdr3_aa: CASSGSNRGTEAFF

clone_size: -
v_call: TRBV11-2
d_call: -
j_call: TRBJ2-3
cdr3_nt: TGTGCCAGCAGCTTGAGTCTAGCGAGCACAGATACGCAGTATTTT
cdr3_aa: CASSLSLASTDTQYF

clone_size: -
v_call: TRBV13
d_call: -
j_call: TRBJ1-2
cdr3_nt: TGTGCCAGCAGCTTAAACTATGGCTACACCTTC
cdr3_aa: CASSLNYGYTF

clone_size: -
v_call: TRBV5-1
d_call: TRBD1
j_call: TRBJ1-1
cdr3_nt: TGCGCCAGCAGCATTGGGCCGACAGGGCTGAACACTGAAGCTTTCTTT
cdr3_aa: CASSIGPTGLNTEAFF

clone_size: -
v_call: TRBV19
d_call: TRBD2
j_call: TRBJ2-7
cdr3_nt: TGTGCCAGTAGTATAGCTACGGGGGGAAGAGGTTCCTACGAGCAGTACTTC
cdr3_aa: CASSIATGGRGSYEQYF

clone_size: -
v_call: TRBV2
d_call: TRBD1
j_call: TRBJ1-4
cdr3_nt: TGTGCCAGCAGCCCCGGACAGGGTGTCGGTGAAAAACTGTTTTTT
cdr3_aa: CASSPGQGVGEKLFF

clone_size: -
v_call: TRBV27
d_call: -
j_call: TRBJ1-1
cdr3_nt: TGTGCCAGCAGTTTATCGCCAGGGAACACTGAAGCTTTCTTT
cdr3_aa: CASSLSPGNTEAFF

clone_size: -
v_call: TRBV30
d_call: -
j_call: TRBJ2-3
cdr3_nt: TGTGCCTGGAGTATGGTAGGGCTCGATACGCAGTATTTT
cdr3_aa: CAWSMVGLDTQYF

clone_size: -
v_call: TRBV27
d_call: -
j_call: TRBJ1-2
cdr3_nt: TGTGCCAGCAGTCCCGGTGGGGGGCATGGCCACACCTTC
cdr3_aa: CASSPGGGHGHTF

clone_size: -
v_call: TRBV7-9
d_call: -
j_call: TRBJ2-7
cdr3_nt: TGTGCCAGCAGCTTAGTTGGATTTTCCTACGAGCAGTACTTC
cdr3_aa: CASSLVGFSYEQYF

clone_size: -
v_call: TRBV10-3
d_call: -
j_call: TRBJ2-7
cdr3_nt: TGTGCCATCAGCGTGGGATTCAGGGCCTCTCGCTACGAGCAGTACTTC
cdr3_aa: CAISVGFRASRYEQYF

clone_size: -
v_call: TRBV6-6
d_call: -
j_call: TRBJ2-7
cdr3_nt: TGTGCCAGCAGTTCGAGCAGCTCCTACGAGCAGTACTTC
cdr3_aa: CASSSSSSYEQYF

clone_size: once
v_call: TRBV9
d_call: TRBD2
j_call: TRBJ2-7
cdr3_nt: TGTGCCAGCAGCGTAGGCGGGAGTTCCTACGAGCAGTACTTC
cdr3_aa: CASSVGGSSYEQYF

clone_size: -
v_call: TRBV5-4
d_call: -
j_call: TRBJ1-3
cdr3_nt: TGTGCCAGCAGCTTGTCCGGGGAAAGCGGAAACACCATATATTTT
cdr3_aa: CASSLSGESGNTIYF

clone_size: -
v_call: TRBV6-5
d_call: -
j_call: TRBJ1-2
cdr3_nt: TGTGCCAGCAGTTACTTACAGGCAGATGGCTACACCTTC
cdr3_aa: CASSYLQADGYTF

clone_size: -
v_call: TRBV29-1
d_call: -
j_call: TRBJ1-3
cdr3_nt: TGCAGCGTTGTAGGGGGAAACACCATATATTTT
cdr3_aa: CSVVGGNTIYF

clone_size: -
v_call: TRBV15
d_call: -
j_call: TRBJ2-1
cdr3_nt: TGTGCCACCAGCAGAATCGGGACACTAAGATCCTACAATGAGCAGTTCTTC
cdr3_aa: CATSRIGTLRSYNEQFF

clone_size: -
v_call: TRBV28
d_call: -
j_call: TRBJ1-2
cdr3_nt: TGTGCCAGCAGGGGGGGCGCGGATGGCTACACCTTC
cdr3_aa: CASRGGADGYTF

clone_size: -
v_call: TRBV6-1
d_call: TRBD2
j_call: TRBJ2-1
cdr3_nt: TGTGCCAGCGGACTAGCAGACCGCAATGAGCAGTTCTTC
cdr3_aa: CASGLADRNEQFF

clone_size: -
v_call: TRBV13
d_call: -
j_call: TRBJ1-1
cdr3_nt: TGTGCCTCCGTCCAGACGAACACTGAAGCTTTCTTT
cdr3_aa: CASVQTNTEAFF

clone_size: -
v_call: TRBV5-1
d_call: TRBD2
j_call: TRBJ2-1
cdr3_nt: TGCGCCAGCAGCTTGGCCGGGACTAGGTCTAATGAGCAGTTCTTC
cdr3_aa: CASSLAGTRSNEQFF

clone_size: -
v_call: TRBV5-6
d_call: -
j_call: TRBJ1-6
cdr3_nt: TGTGCCAGCAGCTTGGACAGTTATAATTCACCCCTCCACTTT
cdr3_aa: CASSLDSYNSPLHF

clone_size: -
v_call: TRBV6-5
d_call: TRBD2
j_call: TRBJ2-1
cdr3_nt: TGTGCCAGCAGTTACACAGCGGGAGTCACCTACAATGAGCAGTTCTTC
cdr3_aa: CASSYTAGVTYNEQFF

clone_size: -
v_call: TRBV28
d_call: TRBD2
j_call: TRBJ2-1
cdr3_nt: TGTGCCAGCAGTCCGATCCCACCGGGACTAGCGGGAGGGGGTGAGCAGTTCTTC
cdr3_aa: CASSPIPPGLAGGGEQFF

clone_size: -
v_call: TRBV9
d_call: -
j_call: TRBJ2-4
cdr3_nt: TGTGCCAGCAGCGTGGGGGTAGCCAAAAACATTCAGTACTTC
cdr3_aa: CASSVGVAKNIQYF

clone_size: -
v_call: TRBV19
d_call: -
j_call: TRBJ2-5
cdr3_nt: TGTGCCAGTAGTATAGGCGTCGACCTGGGGGAGACCCAGTACTTC
cdr3_aa: CASSIGVDLGETQYF

clone_size: -
v_call: TRBV7-9
d_call: -
j_call: TRBJ1-5
cdr3_nt: TGTGCCAGCAGGGGCAGTGGGGAGCCCCAGCATTTT
cdr3_aa: CASRGSGEPQHF

clone_size: -
v_call: TRBV13
d_call: -
j_call: TRBJ2-1
cdr3_nt: TGTGCCAGCAGCCCCGGGGCAAGCTCCTACAATGAGCAGTTCTTC
cdr3_aa: CASSPGASSYNEQFF

clone_size: -
v_call: TRBV6-4
d_call: TRBD2
j_call: TRBJ2-1
cdr3_nt: TGTGCCAGCAGAAACTTGGGACTAGCGGAACGAGATGAGCAGTTCTTC
cdr3_aa: CASRNLGLAERDEQFF

clone_size: once
v_call: TRBV7-6
d_call: TRBD2
j_call: TRBJ2-3
cdr3_nt: TGTGCCAGCAGCTCCCTTCTAGCGGGGGTCACAGATACGCAGTATTTT
cdr3_aa: CASSSLLAGVTDTQYF

clone_size: -
v_call: TRBV27
d_call: -
j_call: TRBJ1-1
cdr3_nt: TGTGCCAGCAGTTTAGGGTGGGGATCGGGCACTGAAGCTTTCTTT
cdr3_aa: CASSLGWGSGTEAFF

clone_size: -
v_call: TRBV7-3
d_call: -
j_call: TRBJ2-3
cdr3_nt: TGTGCCAGCAAAGAGCGGGCCTACACAGATACGCAGTATTTT
cdr3_aa: CASKERAYTDTQYF

clone_size: -
v_call: TRBV5-1
d_call: -
j_call: TRBJ1-5
cdr3_nt: TGCGCCAGCAGCTTGGAGGGCGGATACAATCAGCCCCAGCATTTT
cdr3_aa: CASSLEGGYNQPQHF

clone_size: -
v_call: TRBV2
d_call: TRBD2
j_call: TRBJ2-7
cdr3_nt: TGTGCCAGCAACGATCCCGGGACTAGCTCTAATGGAGGCTACGAGCAGTACTTC
cdr3_aa: CASNDPGTSSNGGYEQYF

clone_size: -
v_call: TRBV7-8
d_call: TRBD2
j_call: TRBJ2-7
cdr3_nt: TGTGCCAGCAGCTCCCCTTCGAGCGGGAGGATGTACGAGCAGTACTTC
cdr3_aa: CASSSPSSGRMYEQYF

clone_size: -
v_call: TRBV7-9
d_call: -
j_call: TRBJ1-4
cdr3_nt: TGTGCCAGCAGCTCCGAGGGCGAAAAACTGTTTTTT
cdr3_aa: CASSSEGEKLFF

clone_size: -
v_call: TRBV4-1
d_call: -
j_call: TRBJ2-1
cdr3_nt: TGCGCCAGCAGCCAAGAGTTCCTCTCCTACAATGAGCAGTTCTTC
cdr3_aa: CASSQEFLSYNEQFF